These 32 T cell receptor beta chains originate from one sample sequenced in a study of cytomegalovirus exposure and HLA in healthy donors. It was with 60 Vbeta and 13 Jbeta primers that the PCR ran. Data came from immunoSEQ multiplex PCR; TCRdb stores just in-frame clones and leaves some out. In the table there are about 150,000 clones, around 78% of which are singletons. Input material: PBMCs. The receptors stem from a woman younger than 30 in good health and CMV-seronegative.

The chain couples TRBV29-1 to TRBJ2-7; 7 nucleotides line up with TRBD1. Per the germline V gene, CDR1 is SQVTM and CDR2 is ANQGSEA. Trimming at V came to 6 bases and at J to 1 base, leaving 15 bases not matched to a gene. The CDR3 is 16 amino acids. The CDR3 DNA reads TGCAGCGTCCTGAAGACAGGGCCCTCTCTTTCCTACGAGCAGTACTTC. Translation: CSVLKTGPSLSYEQYF.

This chain connects TRBV7-9 to TRBJ1-1; D gene uncertain. This CDR3 region has 13 residues. Per the germline V gene, CDR1 is SEHNR and CDR2 is FQNEAQ (reference sequence). Trimming removed 1 base from V and 7 bases from J, with 10 bases in between. The CDR3: CASSLGSSGEAFF. The CDR3 DNA sequence: TGTGCCAGCAGCTTAGGGAGTTCGGGTGAAGCTTTCTTT. The full variable domain, rest sourced from reference TRBV7-9 and TRBJ1-1, is DTGVSQNPRHKITKRGQNVTFRCDPISEHNRLYWYRQTLGQGPEFLTYFQNEAQLEKSRLLSDRFSAERPKGSFSTLEIQRTEQGDSAMYLCASSLGSSGEAFFGQGTRLTVV.

This chain uses TRBV15 with TRBJ2-2; D unclear. The CDR3 has 14 residues. Trimming took off 5 bases at V and 4 bases at J, with 11 bases between the two ends. CDR1 is LNHNV and CDR2 is YYDKDF in the germline V gene (reference sequence). The CDR3 loop is CATSVLTVTGELFF. For the CDR3, the DNA is TGTGCCACCAGCGTCCTTACGGTCACCGGGGAGCTGTTTTTT. Complete variable domain (other parts from reference TRBV15 and TRBJ2-2): DAMVIQNPRYQVTQFGKPVTLSCSQTLNHNVMYWYQQKSSQAPKLLFHYYDKDFNNEADTPDNFQSRRPNTSFCFLDIRSPGLGDTAMYLCATSVLTVTGELFFGEGSRLTVL.

The table lists this clone with a few counts. The chain couples TRBV10-3 to TRBJ2-1; TRBD2 agrees at 13 bases. CDR1 is ENHRY, CDR2 SYGVKD, per germline. This CDR3 region has 15 residues. Trimming cost V 6 bases and J 8 bases; bases outside gene matches: 7. The CDR3 is CAIRGGTSGTYEQFF. The DNA for the CDR3 is TGTGCCATCAGGGGTGGGACTAGCGGGACTTATGAGCAGTTCTTC.

The chain is built from TRBV7-3 and TRBJ1-2, with D perhaps matching TRBD1 (6 bases). The CDR3 contains 16 residues. CDR1 is SGHTA, CDR2 FQGTGA, per germline. Trimming pared 2 bases from V and 7 bases from J, leaving 20 bases between. CDR3 region: CASSLQGGEPPAGYTF. The CDR3 DNA sequence: TGTGCCAGCAGCTTACAAGGGGGGGAGCCCCCCGCTGGCTACACCTTC. Full variable domain (outside the CDR3, taken from reference TRBV7-3 and TRBJ1-2): GAGVSQTPSNKVTEKGKYVELRCDPISGHTALYWYRQSLGQGPEFLIYFQGTGAADDSGLPNDRFFAVRPEGSVSTLKIQRTERGDSAVYLCASSLQGGEPPAGYTFGSGTRLTVV.

The J gene is TRBJ2-5, the V gene TRBV6-5; tentative D call: TRBD1 (6 bases). The CDR3 totals 14 residues. From germline, CDR1 is MNHEY and CDR2 SVGAGI. V was shortened by 6 bases and J by 1 base, with 12 bases between the two germline ends. Here the CDR3 reads CASRQGPSQETQYF. The CDR3 DNA follows: TGTGCCAGCAGGCAGGGGCCCAGCCAAGAGACCCAGTACTTC.

The chain recombines TRBV7-6 with TRBJ1-1; D call uncertain. The CDR3 has 13 residues. V lost 5 bases and J lost 4, with 11 bases in between. From germline, CDR1 is SGHVS and CDR2 FNYEAQ. The CDR3 region has the DNA TGTGCCAGCAGCCCCTCCGGCGGCACTGAAGCTTTCTTT. It specifies CASSPSGGTEAFF.

Details on this clone: Additional DNA sequences in this sample encode the identical CDR3. The gene calls are TRBV6-5 and TRBJ1-1, with 7 positions matching TRBD1. Germline-derived CDR1 and CDR2 are MNHEY and SVGAGI. The CDR3 is 13 amino acids. V gave up 6 bases and J gave up 0 bases; unmatched junction bases: 1. In nucleotides, the CDR3 is TGTGCCAGCAGCGGGACAGTGAACACTGAAGCTTTCTTT. Its protein is CASSGTVNTEAFF.

J is TRBJ2-1 and V is TRBV6-5; TRBD1 aligns across 11 bases. V lost 0 bases, J lost 8 bases, and 3 bases stayed unmatched. CDR1 MNHEY and CDR2 SVGAGI come from the germline V gene. This CDR3 region has 15 residues. The CDR3 here is CASSYSGQGADEQFF. Written as DNA, the CDR3 is TGTGCCAGCAGTTACTCAGGACAGGGGGCAGATGAGCAGTTCTTC.

The chain has TRBV2 and TRBJ2-2; no clear D. Germline CDR1 is SNHLY and CDR2 is FYNNEI. V lost 5 bases, J lost 2 bases, and 6 bases lay in between. The CDR3 has 13 residues. The CDR3 is CASSRRNTGELFF. In DNA form, the CDR3 reads TGTGCCAGCAGTAGGAGAAACACCGGGGAGCTGTTTTTT.

This clone occurred once. CDR3 region: CASRLSEGLGYTF. The CDR3 DNA follows: TGTGCAAGTCGCTTAAGTGAGGGATTGGGCTACACCTTC. This rearrangement joins TRBV12-2 to TRBJ1-2. TRBV12-2 constitutes a pseudogene. The CDR3 is 13 amino acids.

The gene calls are TRBV18 and TRBJ2-5; weak D call: TRBD2 (5 bases). The V gene's germline CDR1 is KGHSH and CDR2 LQKENI. V lost 0 bases, J lost 0 bases, and 5 bases lay in between. The CDR3 is 14 amino acids. CDR3 sequence: CASSPPGNQETQYF. DNA for the CDR3: TGTGCCAGCTCACCACCCGGGAACCAAGAGACCCAGTACTTC. Filled out from reference TRBV18 and TRBJ2-5, the complete variable domain reads NAGVMQNPRHLVRRRGQEARLRCSPMKGHSHVYWYRQLPEEGLKFMVYLQKENIIDESGMPKERFSAEFPKEGPSILRIQQVVRGDSAAYFCASSPPGNQETQYFGPGTRLLVL.

V gene TRBV7-9 combines with J gene TRBJ1-6; D is possibly TRBD1 (6 bases). There are 15 residues in the CDR3. Germline CDR1 reads SEHNR; CDR2 reads FQNEAQ (reference sequence). Trimming stripped 1 base from V and 6 bases from J, with 10 bases between. CDR3 DNA sequence: TGTGCCAGCAGCTTAGATGCAGGGGTTAATTCACCCCTCCACTTT. It is translated as CASSLDAGVNSPLHF.

A single count supports this clone. This chain uses TRBV4-1 with TRBJ2-1; 8 nucleotides align to TRBD2. The CDR3 extends over 15 amino acids. Unmatched junction bases numbered 8, after V lost 4 bases and J lost 6 bases. CDR1 is MGHRA, CDR2 YSYEKL, per germline. Here the CDR3 DNA reads TGCGCCAGCAGCCCCGGGAGCGGGGGAGGCAATGAGCAGTTCTTC. This translates into CASSPGSGGGNEQFF.

The table lists this clone with a few counts. The chain carries TRBV5-1 and TRBJ2-1; the match to TRBD2 covers 9 bases. This CDR3 is 15 amino acids long. J was trimmed by 2 bases and V by 4 bases; bases with no gene match: 4. The V gene's germline CDR1 is SGHRS and CDR2 YFSETQ. The CDR3 is CASSQAGGTYNEQFF. CDR3 DNA sequence: TGCGCCAGCAGCCAAGCGGGAGGCACCTACAATGAGCAGTTCTTC.

This clone was observed once. V usage is TRBV6-5 and J usage is TRBJ2-2; 7 nucleotides match TRBD1. This CDR3 is built from 15 residues. The V gene's germline CDR1 is MNHEY and CDR2 SVGAGI. J was trimmed by 5 bases and V by 2 bases; bases with no gene match: 5. The CDR3 bases are TGTGCCAGCAGTTACCTGGCAGGGGGAACCGGGGAGCTGTTTTTT. Translating gives CASSYLAGGTGELFF.

This chain uses TRBV6-1 with TRBJ1-1; a possible D gene is TRBD1 (5 bases). Germline V gene sequence: CDR1 MNHNS, CDR2 SASEGT. The CDR3 runs 14 residues. Trimming removed 6 bases from V and 2 bases from J, with 13 bases in between. In DNA, the CDR3 is TGTGCCAGCAGGCCCGGACATCTCAACACTGAAGCTTTCTTT. This sequence encodes CASRPGHLNTEAFF.

The rearrangement links TRBV10-3 to TRBJ1-2; 7 bases fit TRBD1. The germline V gene has CDR1 ENHRY and CDR2 SYGVKD. V gave up 5 bases and J gave up 5 bases; unmatched junction bases: 14. The CDR3 consists of 16 residues. CDR3 nucleotide sequence: TGTGCCATCAGTCCAAGGGGGCAGGAATCATGGTATGGCTACACCTTC. Translation: CAISPRGQESWYGYTF.

The chain carries TRBV5-1 and TRBJ1-2; D perhaps matches TRBD1 (6 bases). There are 14 residues in the CDR3. Trimming removed 4 bases at V and 6 bases at J, with 16 bases between. Per the germline V gene, CDR1 is SGHRS and CDR2 is YFSETQ. The CDR3 bases are TGCGCCAGCAGCGTTAACAGGGAGACCCATGGCTACACCTTC. It is translated as CASSVNRETHGYTF.

The table lists this clone with a count of one. V usage is TRBV5-1 and J usage is TRBJ1-3, with TRBD1 identical over 9 bases. Germline V gives CDR1 SGHRS, CDR2 YFSETQ. V lost 3 bases to trimming and J lost 7 bases; unmatched junction nucleotides: 2. This CDR3 spans 13 amino acids. The CDR3 DNA sequence: TGCGCCAGCAGCTCCGGGACAGGGAACACCATATATTTT. This sequence encodes CASSSGTGNTIYF.

The chain links TRBV6-1 to TRBJ2-4, with D possibly TRBD2 on 7 matching bases. V gave up 1 base and J gave up 1 base, with 11 bases separating them. The CDR3 sequence is 16 residues long. The germline CDR1 and CDR2 sequences are MNHNS and SASEGT. The CDR3 sequence is CASSEGAGAAKNIQYF. The CDR3 bases are TGTGCCAGCAGTGAAGGGGCGGGGGCCGCCAAAAACATTCAGTACTTC.

V usage is TRBV7-2 and J usage is TRBJ1-5; D is ambiguous. This CDR3 is built from 13 residues. V lost 2 bases and J 4 bases, leaving 6 bases between the germline ends. From germline, CDR1 is SGHTA and CDR2 FQGNSA. CDR3: CASSLNFNQPQHF. CDR3 coding DNA: TGTGCCAGCAGCTTAAACTTTAATCAGCCCCAGCATTTT.

V and J are TRBV13 and TRBJ1-4; no firm D call. V gave up 1 base and J gave up 7 bases, with 13 bases separating them. Germline loops: CDR1 PRHDT, CDR2 FYEKMQ (reference sequence). The CDR3 covers 15 residues. In DNA, the CDR3 is TGTGCCAGCAGCTTAGACAGAGCGGGTACTGAAAAACTGTTTTTT. This translates into CASSLDRAGTEKLFF.

The CDR3 reads CASSQDLGGNQPQHF. The CDR3 nucleotides read TGCGCCAGCAGCCAAGATCTCGGGGGAAATCAGCCCCAGCATTTT. The chain joins TRBV4-3 to TRBJ1-5, with a possible D match to TRBD1 (5 bases). The CDR3 has 15 residues. The germline V and J ends were trimmed by 0 bases and 4 bases, with 10 bases remaining between them. Per germline, CDR1 LGHNA and CDR2 YSLEER.

There are a few counts of this clone. The rearrangement joins TRBV19 to TRBJ1-1; D call uncertain. This CDR3 comprises 11 residues. CDR1 and CDR2 from the germline V gene are LNHDA and SQIVND (reference sequence). Trimming took off 1 base at V and 7 bases at J, with 4 bases between the two ends. This chain's CDR3 is CASSIGSEAFF. CDR3 in DNA: TGTGCCAGTAGTATAGGGAGTGAAGCTTTCTTT. Drawing the rest from reference TRBV19 and TRBJ1-1, the complete variable domain is DGGITQSPKYLFRKEGQNVTLSCEQNLNHDAMYWYRQDPGQGLRLIYYSQIVNDFQKGDIAEGYSVSREKKESFPLTVTSAQKNPTAFYLCASSIGSEAFFGQGTRLTVV.

The chain combines TRBV19 with TRBJ1-1; TRBD1 matches at 7 bases. The CDR3 sequence is 12 residues long. The germline gives CDR1 LNHDA, CDR2 SQIVND (reference sequence). V shed 5 bases, J shed 11 bases, and the junction held 8 bases outside the gene matches. The CDR3 nucleotides are TGTGCCAGTAGTCTTGACAGGGCACAGGCTTTCTTT. Protein: CASSLDRAQAFF.

The V gene is TRBV14, the J gene TRBJ2-1; 13 bases are shared with TRBD2. This CDR3 comprises 14 residues. With 4 bases clipped from V and 10 bases from J, the junction kept 4 bases outside the gene matches. CDR1 and CDR2 from the germline V gene are SGHDN and FVKESK. The CDR3 nucleotides read TGTGCCAGCAGCCTCAGACTAGCGGGAGGAGAGCAGTTCTTC. Translating it yields CASSLRLAGGEQFF.

V usage is TRBV5-1 and J usage is TRBJ1-2, with 10 positions matching TRBD1. Looked up from germline, CDR1 is SGHRS and CDR2 is YFSETQ. The CDR3 has 18 amino acids. V lost 0 bases, J lost 5 bases, and 13 bases stayed unmatched. CDR3 nucleotide sequence: TGCGCCAGCAGCTTGGATCCGGACAGGGGGTTCGGTGGGTATGGCTACACCTTC. This translates into CASSLDPDRGFGGYGYTF.

J is TRBJ1-2 and V is TRBV4-3, with a weak D call TRBD1 (5 bases). The CDR3 has 14 residues. CDR1 and CDR2 (germline): LGHNA, YSLEER. V was clipped by 2 bases and J by 4 bases, with 11 bases between them. In DNA, the CDR3 is TGCGCCAGCAGCCAAAGCCAGGGCGGCTATGGCTACACCTTC. This encodes CASSQSQGGYGYTF.

The CDR3: CASSVGGLSSYEQYF. The CDR3 DNA reads as TGTGCCAGCAGCGTAGGAGGCCTCAGCTCCTACGAGCAGTACTTC. V usage is TRBV9 and J usage is TRBJ2-7; D ambiguous. Germline CDR1 and CDR2: SGDLS and YYNGEE. This CDR3 contains 15 residues. Deletions cut 0 bases from V and 0 bases from J, with 10 bases between.

CDR3 in DNA: TGTGCCAGCAGTTCGGGACAGGGGTCAAGGGGCTACACCTTC. Protein sequence: CASSSGQGSRGYTF. The gene calls are TRBV6-5 and TRBJ1-2; 10 nucleotides line up with TRBD1. Unmatched junction bases numbered 7, after V lost 4 bases and J lost 8 bases. The germline V gene has CDR1 MNHEY and CDR2 SVGAGI. The CDR3 totals 14 residues.

The CDR3 reads CSASPFGEQYF. DNA of the CDR3: TGCAGTGCTAGCCCCTTCGGCGAGCAGTACTTC. The chain links TRBV20-1 to TRBJ2-7; D is unclear. The CDR3 has 11 amino acids. Germline loops: CDR1 DFQATT, CDR2 SNEGSKA (reference sequence). Trimming cost V 3 bases and J 6 bases, with 9 bases left between them.